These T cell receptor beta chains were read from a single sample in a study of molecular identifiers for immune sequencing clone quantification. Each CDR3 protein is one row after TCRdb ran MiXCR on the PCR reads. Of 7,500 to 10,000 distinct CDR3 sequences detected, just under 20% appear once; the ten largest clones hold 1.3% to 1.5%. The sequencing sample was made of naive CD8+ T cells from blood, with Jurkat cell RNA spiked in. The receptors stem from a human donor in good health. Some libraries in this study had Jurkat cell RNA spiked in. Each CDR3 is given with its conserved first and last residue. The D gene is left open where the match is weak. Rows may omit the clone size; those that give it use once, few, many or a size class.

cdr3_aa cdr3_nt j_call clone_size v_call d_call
CASSARDRETYEQYF TGTGCCAGTAGTGCCCGGGACAGGGAAACCTACGAGCAGTACTTC TRBJ2-7 medium-sized TRBV19 TRBD1
CASSYGVTDTQYF TGTGCCAGCAGTTACGGAGTCACAGATACGCAGTATTTT TRBJ2-3 . TRBV6-5 .
CASSQDPLAPGRSEAFF TGCGCCAGCAGCCAAGATCCCCTGGCACCGGGGCGGTCTGAAGCTTTCTTT TRBJ1-1 medium-sized TRBV4-1 .
CASSALTDAQYF TGTGCCAGCAGTGCATTAACAGATGCGCAGTATTTT TRBJ2-3 . TRBV28 .
CASSLSGGPEEQYF TGCGCCAGCAGCCTTAGCGGGGGGCCCGAAGAGCAGTACTTC TRBJ2-7 . TRBV4-1 TRBD2
CASSLLGAGVRHEQYF TGTGCCAGCAGCTTGCTCGGGGCGGGAGTACGACACGAGCAGTACTTC TRBJ2-7 medium-sized TRBV7-9 TRBD2
CSAHGGGKRNSPLHF TGCAGTGCCCACGGCGGGGGAAAGCGAAATTCACCCCTCCACTTT TRBJ1-6 medium-sized TRBV20-1 .
CASSLVLAPADTQYF TGTGCCAGCAGCTTAGTCCTAGCCCCTGCAGATACGCAGTATTTT TRBJ2-3 many TRBV7-9 .
CSVRSQAPYNSPLHF TGCAGTGTGAGAAGTCAGGCCCCTTATAATTCACCCCTCCACTTT TRBJ1-6 medium-sized TRBV20-1 .
CASSQGQYSGPQHF TGCGCCAGCAGCCAAGGACAGTACTCGGGGCCCCAGCATTTT TRBJ1-5 . TRBV4-1 .
CASSLMPLAGGTYEQYF TGTGCCAGCAGTTTAATGCCTCTAGCGGGAGGCACCTACGAGCAGTACTTC TRBJ2-7 many TRBV28 TRBD2
CASSLVADTSYNEQFF TGTGCCAGCAGCTTGGTAGCGGATACCTCCTACAATGAGCAGTTCTTC TRBJ2-1 medium-sized TRBV7-9 .
CASSLQGPNTEAFF TGTGCCAGCAGCCTACAGGGACCGAACACTGAAGCTTTCTTT TRBJ1-1 medium-sized TRBV6-5 .
CASSLLPPGEAFLTQYF TGTGCCAGCAGCTTACTCCCCCCAGGAGAGGCCTTTTTAACCCAGTACTTC TRBJ2-5 medium-sized TRBV7-8 .
CASGPILETGRNEQFF TGTGCCAGTGGGCCCATACTCGAGACAGGGCGTAATGAGCAGTTCTTC TRBJ2-1 many TRBV19 TRBD1
CASSLSAATSYEQYF TGTGCCAGCAGTTTATCAGCGGCCACATCCTACGAGCAGTACTTC TRBJ2-7 many TRBV27 .
CSVERDYEQYF TGCAGCGTTGAACGGGACTACGAGCAGTACTTC TRBJ2-7 many TRBV29-1 .
CATSSLTAYTEAFF TGTGCCACCAGCAGTTTAACGGCGTACACTGAAGCTTTCTTT TRBJ1-1 medium-sized TRBV15 .
CASSQGQNTGELFF TGCGCCAGCAGCCAAGGACAGAACACCGGGGAGCTGTTTTTT TRBJ2-2 medium-sized TRBV4-1 .
CAWIQNWGNTEAFF TGTGCCTGGATACAGAACTGGGGGAACACTGAAGCTTTCTTT TRBJ1-1 many TRBV30 .
CSARDLTLGPDTQYF TGCAGTGCTAGAGATCTTACCCTGGGCCCAGATACGCAGTATTTT TRBJ2-3 many TRBV20-1 .
CASRYDYRGSNRPQHF TGTGCCAGCAGGTATGACTACAGGGGGTCCAATCGGCCCCAGCATTTT TRBJ1-5 . TRBV28 TRBD1
CASSPRTLVSGNTIYF TGTGCCAGCAGTCCACGGACACTGGTCTCTGGAAACACCATATATTTT TRBJ1-3 many TRBV6-5 .
CSVEGTDRAQETQYF TGCAGCGTTGAAGGGACAGACAGGGCTCAAGAGACCCAGTACTTC TRBJ2-5 medium-sized TRBV29-1 TRBD1
CASSSQMADTQYF TGTGCCAGCAGTTCCCAGATGGCAGATACGCAGTATTTT TRBJ2-3 . TRBV6-5 .
CASSQGLAELIGYEQFF TGTGCCAGCAGCCAAGGTTTAGCGGAGCTTATCGGATATGAGCAGTTCTTC TRBJ2-1 . TRBV4-2 .
CASSQDWKAGGLYEQYF TGCGCCAGCAGCCAAGATTGGAAGGCGGGAGGACTATACGAGCAGTACTTC TRBJ2-7 medium-sized TRBV4-3 TRBD2
CASSSSVGATEAFF TGTGCCAGCAGCTCCAGCGTTGGGGCCACTGAAGCTTTCTTT TRBJ1-1 . TRBV5-3 .
CASSPPPTGGFTDTQYF TGTGCCAGCTCACCACCGCCTACAGGGGGTTTCACAGATACGCAGTATTTT TRBJ2-3 medium-sized TRBV18 TRBD1
CASSIAGYQVPTEAFF TGTGCCAGTAGTATAGCAGGCTATCAAGTTCCCACTGAAGCTTTCTTT TRBJ1-1 medium-sized TRBV19 .
CASSSLPKVTQYF TGTGCCAGCAGCTCACTACCTAAGGTTACGCAGTATTTT TRBJ2-3 medium-sized TRBV7-9 .
CSGFEDGENPNYGYTF TGCAGCGGATTTGAGGACGGAGAGAATCCTAACTATGGCTACACCTTC TRBJ1-2 medium-sized TRBV29-1 .
CASSFAGDRNEQFF TGTGCCAGCAGTTTCGCAGGGGACCGCAATGAGCAGTTCTTC TRBJ2-1 medium-sized TRBV27 .
CASRSFLREQYF TGTGCCAGCAGGTCCTTTCTGAGGGAGCAGTACTTC TRBJ2-7 many TRBV28 .
CASRRDWGKDTQYF TGTGCCAGCAGAAGGGACTGGGGTAAAGACACCCAGTACTTT TRBJ2-5 . TRBV12-2 .
CASHRAANLAKNIQYF TGTGCCAGCCATAGGGCAGCAAACCTAGCCAAAAACATTCAGTACTTC TRBJ2-4 medium-sized TRBV2 .
CASSLLAGAADTQYF TGTGCCAGCAGCTTATTAGCGGGAGCAGCAGATACGCAGTATTTT TRBJ2-3 many TRBV7-3 TRBD2
CASRTGFSTDTQYF TGTGCCAGCAGAACAGGATTTAGCACAGATACGCAGTATTTT TRBJ2-3 medium-sized TRBV27 .
CASSTSASGAGDTQYF TGTGCCAGCAGTACCTCGGCTAGCGGAGCCGGCGATACGCAGTATTTT TRBJ2-3 medium-sized TRBV2 TRBD2
CSAIDEGQQDTQYF TGCAGTGCTATCGACGAGGGGCAACAAGATACGCAGTATTTT TRBJ2-3 many TRBV20-1 .
CASSPGPGNGYEQYF TGCGCCAGCAGCCCGGGTCCAGGGAACGGCTACGAGCAGTACTTC TRBJ2-7 medium-sized TRBV4-3 .
CASSIVQGTNTGELFF TGTGCCAGTAGTATAGTTCAGGGGACTAACACCGGGGAGCTGTTTTTT TRBJ2-2 few TRBV19 .